What follows are 16 T cell receptor beta chains derived from one specimen sequenced in a study of monozygotic twins with inflammatory bowel disease. TCRdb reprocessed the 5' RACE reads and stores each CDR3 protein as one record, lacking DNA. Its listing shows 400,000 to 500,000 distinct CDR3 sequences. The sequenced sample consisted of blood. The receptors stem from a human donor with ulcerative colitis or Crohn's disease, or a healthy co-twin of an affected twin (not recorded which).

The CDR3 here is CASSYGIGSSYEQYF. This chain uses TRBV5-1 with TRBJ2-7; TCRdb lists TRBD2, though no DNA is available to test this call. Germline V gives CDR1 SGHRS, CDR2 YFSETQ. The length of the CDR3 is 15 residues.

This sequence joins TRBV7-9 and TRBJ2-3. CDR3 length equals 12 residues. Germline V gene lookup returns CDR1 SEHNR and CDR2 FQNEAQ (reference sequence). The CDR3 here is CASSLAQHTQYF. Complete variable domain (other parts from reference TRBV7-9 and TRBJ2-3): DTGVSQNPRHKITKRGQNVTFRCDPISEHNRLYWYRQTLGQGPEFLTYFQNEAQLEKSRLLSDRFSAERPKGSFSTLEIQRTEQGDSAMYLCASSLAQHTQYFGPGTRLTVL.

V gene TRBV12-3 or TRBV12-4 combines with J gene TRBJ1-2; checking the TCRdb D call of TRBD1 is not possible without DNA. CDR3 length equals 15 residues. CDR3: CASSPWLVGDYGYTF.

CDR3 in amino acids: CASRRGTGETQYF. This chain connects TRBV4-2 to TRBJ2-5; TCRdb calls TRBD1, which cannot be checked without DNA. Germline CDR1 is LGHNA and CDR2 is YNFKEQ. This CDR3 spans 13 amino acids.

This sequence joins TRBV12-3 or TRBV12-4 and TRBJ1-1. This CDR3 contains 14 residues. CDR3 loop: CASSFGGANTEAFF.

This chain connects TRBV11-2 to TRBJ2-5; TCRdb gives TRBD1 as the D gene, but with no DNA this cannot be confirmed. The CDR3 is 15 residues long. From germline, CDR1 is SGHAT and CDR2 FQNNGV. The CDR3 protein is CASSLDMGQQETQYF.

The chain combines TRBV6-2 or TRBV6-3 with TRBJ2-1; TCRdb's assignment of TRBD1 cannot be checked, as there is no DNA. The length of the CDR3 is 15 residues. Per the germline V gene, CDR1 is MNHEY and CDR2 is SVGEGT. The CDR3 spells CASSLSGTGDDEQFF.

This CDR3 is CASSSGTGPTIETQYF. This rearrangement joins TRBV5-1 to TRBJ2-5; TCRdb returns TRBD1, unconfirmable since there is no DNA. CDR3 length: 16 amino acids. The germline gives CDR1 SGHRS, CDR2 YFSETQ.

The rearrangement uses TRBV4-1 and TRBJ2-5; TCRdb's D call of TRBD1 is untestable without DNA. The CDR3 spans 14 residues. Germline CDR1 MGHRA, CDR2 YSYEKL. The CDR3 protein is CASSQTGYQETQYF.

This chain links TRBV5-1 with TRBJ2-7; TCRdb returns TRBD1, unconfirmable since there is no DNA. The CDR3 length is 17 residues. Per germline, CDR1 SGHRS and CDR2 YFSETQ. The CDR3 here is CASSLGVWERAGHEQYF. Variable domain in full (rest from reference TRBV5-1 and TRBJ2-7): KAGVTQTPRYLIKTRGQQVTLSCSPISGHRSVSWYQQTPGQGLQFLFEYFSETQRNKGNFPGRFSGRQFSNSRSEMNVSTLELGDSALYLCASSLGVWERAGHEQYFGPGTRLTVT.

The CDR3: CASSKNLRYQETQYF. This chain joins TRBV21-1 and TRBJ2-5. TRBV21-1 is a recognized pseudogene. The CDR3 covers 15 residues.

The chain combines TRBV12-3 or TRBV12-4 with TRBJ1-4; TCRdb lists TRBD1, though no DNA is available to test this call. The CDR3 loop spans 14 amino acids. CDR3 sequence: CASSLGQWGEKLFF.

The CDR3 reads CASSETSRRPGELFF. The chain carries TRBV4-2 and TRBJ2-2; with no DNA, the TCRdb D assignment of TRBD2 cannot be verified. CDR1 is LGHNA, CDR2 YNFKEQ, per germline. The CDR3 runs 15 residues.

The chain joins TRBV19 to TRBJ1-2. This CDR3 is built from 11 residues. Germline V gives CDR1 LNHDA, CDR2 SQIVND (reference sequence). The CDR3 is CASGTVYGYTF.

This chain uses TRBV3-1 with TRBJ2-7. The CDR3 consists of 13 residues. The germline gives CDR1 LGHDT, CDR2 YNNKEL (reference sequence). CDR3 residues: CASSRRLAYEQYF.

This chain joins TRBV5-6 and TRBJ2-2; TCRdb reports TRBD2, a call that lacks DNA to check it against. The CDR3 loop spans 20 amino acids. Per germline, CDR1 SGHDT and CDR2 YYEEEE. The CDR3 sequence: CASSFLTRGLAGGRNGELFF.